One TCR beta chain is described in this entry. The entry originates in a study of blood T cell repertoires in COVID-19. Turning to the study itself: Researchers got acute and convalescent COVID-19 samples from the United States, Italy and Spain. T cells, B-cell-depleted T cells, or PBMCs supplied cDNA or gDNA.

The V gene lost 2 bases and the J gene lost 9 bases, with 13 bases spanning the gap. The CDR3 runs 13 residues. Germline lookup yields CDR1 SGHNT and CDR2 YENEEA. As handled by the study authors: Estimation of nucleated cell counts was performed using reference gene primer amplification. Here immunoSEQ multiplex PCR was the method, and the copy in TCRdb shows in-frame clones only, minus some. From that table come the V and J calls and clone size; the DNA was used to work out D and trimming. The sample carries about 340,000 clones, about 90% recorded once. The chain uses TRBV11-3 and TRBJ1-1; D is undetermined. This sequence was found in a woman aged 18-29 years who had recovered from COVID-19. The specimen was peripheral blood. The CDR3, as DNA: TGTGCCAGCAGCTTATCTCTGGAGGGAAAAGCTTTCTTT. Translation gives CASSLSLEGKAFF.